A single sample gave rise to the 10 T cell receptor beta chains below, sequenced in a study of T cell responses to AZD1222 COVID-19 vaccine. Sequencing used immunoSEQ multiplex PCR; TCRdb keeps in-frame clones, though not all of them. The data hold some 120,000 clones, with more than 65% observed a single time. The sequences come from peripheral blood, collected 28 days after the second AZD1222 dose. Source of these receptors: an adult who received the AZD1222 COVID-19 vaccine.

V is TRBV29-1 and J is TRBJ2-7; 9 nucleotides match TRBD2. The germline V gene encodes CDR1 SQVTM and CDR2 ANQGSEA. V dropped 7 bases and J dropped 7; count of bases not matched to a gene: 20. This CDR3 has 16 amino acids. In DNA form, the CDR3 reads TGCAGCGCCGCTGGGAAAGCGGGGGGCGCGTCTCAAGAGCAGTACTTC. The encoded protein is CSAAGKAGGASQEQYF.

The chain uses TRBV7-2 and TRBJ1-2; weak D call: TRBD1 (6 bases). The CDR3 loop spans 14 amino acids. Germline CDR1 is SGHTA and CDR2 is FQGNSA. V lost 0 bases to trimming and J lost 3 bases, with 8 bases between them. The CDR3 loop reads CASSLAGGHYGYTF. The CDR3 DNA sequence: TGTGCCAGCAGCTTAGCCGGGGGCCACTATGGCTACACCTTC.

The chain couples TRBV7-9 to TRBJ1-1; perhaps TRBD1 as D (6 bases). The CDR3 is made up of 13 amino acids. Trimming removed 5 bases from V and 4 bases from J, with 11 bases in between. From germline, CDR1 is SEHNR and CDR2 FQNEAQ (reference sequence). Here the CDR3 reads CASSPQGGTEAFF. In DNA form, the CDR3 reads TGTGCCAGCAGCCCACAAGGGGGCACTGAAGCTTTCTTT.

CDR3 DNA sequence: TGTGCCAGCAGTTTACTGGCGGTCTATGGCTACACCTTC. Residues: CASSLLAVYGYTF. V usage is TRBV28 and J usage is TRBJ1-2; the D is unclear. The CDR3 has 13 residues. The germline gives CDR1 MDHEN, CDR2 SYDVKM. Between the trimmed V and J ends, which lost 2 bases and 4 bases, there was a span of 8 bases.

The chain joins TRBV2 to TRBJ1-5; TRBD1 is a possible D gene (5 bases). V was trimmed by 1 base and J by 4 bases, leaving 8 bases between them. Germline V gene sequence: CDR1 SNHLY, CDR2 FYNNEI. The CDR3 spans 14 residues. CDR3 in amino acids: CASSEGQRNQPQHF. CDR3 bases: TGTGCCAGCAGTGAAGGACAGCGTAATCAGCCCCAGCATTTT.

The V gene is TRBV6-6, the J gene TRBJ2-7; 16 bases match TRBD2. The ends lost 5 bases at V and 1 base at J; junction bases unmatched: 5. Per germline, CDR1 MNHNY and CDR2 SVGAGI (reference sequence). CDR3 length: 17 residues. The CDR3 reads CASSRGLAGGRSYEQYF. The CDR3 DNA sequence: TGTGCCAGCAGTCGGGGACTAGCGGGGGGGCGTTCCTACGAGCAGTACTTC.

The rearrangement links TRBV19 to TRBJ2-7; D is possibly TRBD1 (5 bases). The CDR3 extends over 13 amino acids. The V gene lost 1 base and the J gene lost 4 bases, with 8 bases spanning the gap. Germline lookup yields CDR1 LNHDA and CDR2 SQIVND (reference sequence). Written as DNA, the CDR3 is TGTGCCAGTAGTATAGGACAGTCGTACGAGCAGTACTTC. Translation: CASSIGQSYEQYF.

This clone came up once. The V gene is TRBV7-9, the J gene TRBJ1-6; 9 bases align to TRBD1. In germline, CDR1 is SEHNR, CDR2 FQNEAQ (reference sequence). The CDR3 consists of 16 residues. V gave up 5 bases and J gave up 7 bases; unmatched junction bases: 9. The CDR3: CASSALDRGPNSPLHF. The CDR3 DNA reads TGTGCCAGCAGCGCCCTGGACAGGGGCCCCAATTCACCCCTCCACTTT.

The chain recombines TRBV7-2 with TRBJ1-2; a possible D gene is TRBD1 (5 bases). CDR1 and CDR2 from the germline V gene are SGHTA and FQGNSA. Trimming left V 4 bases short and J 2 bases short, with 17 bases between. The CDR3 totals 16 residues. This chain's CDR3 is CASSSPGQTTNYGYTF. The CDR3 DNA sequence: TGTGCCAGCAGCTCCCCAGGGCAGACGACAAACTATGGCTACACCTTC.

This clone was detected a few times. The sample holds other DNA sequences that translate to the same CDR3. The chain joins TRBV27 to TRBJ1-3; D gene unclear. The germline V gene has CDR1 MNHEY and CDR2 SMNVEV (reference sequence). The CDR3 length is 14 residues. The V end was cut by 2 bases, the J end by 4 bases, with 9 bases between. CDR3 bases: TGTGCCAGCAGTTTACGGGGTTCGGGAAACACCATATATTTT. It specifies CASSLRGSGNTIYF.